Here is one T cell receptor (beta chain) with its context. Its antigen is currently unknown. PCR involved 60 Vbeta and 13 Jbeta primers. Produced via immunoSEQ multiplex PCR; TCRdb's table is partial and in-frame only. Of some 150,000 clones listed, 75% to 80% are singletons. These data originate in a study of cytomegalovirus exposure and HLA in healthy donors. Notes on the study in general: Further analysis, carried out later, found HLA-associated TCR beta chains more clonally expanded than equally common other chains. Owing to their indistinguishability, certain V segments, notably TRBV6-2 and TRBV6-3, were excluded. CMV antigen specificity was confirmed in vitro for a few CMV-associated chains.

V was shortened by 5 bases and J by 4 bases, with 12 bases between the two germline ends. Looked up from germline, CDR1 is MNHEY and CDR2 is SMNVEV (reference sequence). The CDR3 runs 13 residues. V and J are TRBV27 and TRBJ2-7; D perhaps matches TRBD1 (6 bases). What was sequenced was PBMCs. The TCR sequence derives from a male donor in good health and CMV-seronegative. The chain's CDR3 is CASSPGTIYEQYF. In DNA, the CDR3 is TGTGCCAGCAGTCCGGGGACAATTTACGAGCAGTACTTC.